The clone carrying this T cell receptor (beta chain) has just one count. These data are taken from a study of cytomegalovirus exposure and HLA in healthy donors. On the study more broadly: Out of 398 genotyped donors, 81% belonged to the Caucasian-associated ancestry cluster.

The PCR used 60 Vbeta and 13 Jbeta primers. Assay: immunoSEQ multiplex PCR; the TCRdb copy retains only in-frame clones and omits some. This table has 160,000 or so clones, around 84% appearing once. This clonotype was sampled from a man between 18 and 35 years old in good health and CMV-seronegative. Source material: PBMCs.

In DNA, the CDR3 is TGTGCCAGCAGTCTAGGGGGGGGCGGTCAGCCCCAGCATTTT. Translated: CASSLGGGGQPQHF. V and J are TRBV28 and TRBJ1-5; tentative D call: TRBD1 (6 bases). The V and J ends lost 5 bases and 6 bases respectively, with 14 bases between them. The germline CDR1 and CDR2 sequences are MDHEN and SYDVKM. CDR3 length equals 14 residues.